This paragraph covers one TCR beta chain sequence. Its antigen target is currently unknown. Per-base quality was not reported, and no clone a single base away is much larger than it. The CDR3 runs 13 residues from the cysteine to the phenylalanine. The only DNA kept is the CDR3, 39 bases in frame from the first base. V gives up 1 base and J gives up 8 bases, and the segment between their germline ends measures 11 bases. Taken from the germline V gene, the CDR1 and CDR2 loops are SGHTA and FQGNSA. Sequencing used an Illumina NovaSeq 6000. Using 5'RACE with constant-segment primers, TCRalpha and TCRbeta cDNA libraries were constructed, with sample barcodes and unique molecular identifiers added in the process. RNA was extracted from every sample with Trizol reagent. Libraries were amplified in two PCR steps, with a second sample barcode and Illumina TruSeq adapters added in the second step. Libraries were sequenced on an Illumina NovaSeq with 2 x 150 bp paired-end reads. The published analysis was carried out like this. With migec v1.2.7, reads were demultiplexed and then collapsed into UMI-guided consensus sequences. Using mixcr v2.1.11, the UMI consensuses were aligned to TRA and TRB V and J templates and assembled into clonotypes. A clonotype was counted as expanded or contracted only if both edgeR and NoisET called the change significant, with noise models trained on biological replicates. For edgeR calls, the cutoffs were a false discovery rate-adjusted p below 0.01 and a log2 fold-change threshold of 1. As an exploratory analysis of dynamics, PCA with hierarchical clustering was applied to max-normalized trajectories of the 1000 most abundant clonotypes. Separately sequenced CD4+ and CD8+ repertoires were used to assign the CD4 or CD8 phenotype of responding clones. The public reads were reanalyzed by TCRdb: fastp trimming at Q25, MiXCR alignment, in-frame beta chains only. Identical CDR3 proteins give one entry, which carries the most common genes and DNA. V and J calls and clone size were set by TCRdb, not the authors. This sample holds approximately 300,000 distinct CDR3 sequences; approximately 15% were observed only once. More than 20% of the sample is held by the ten biggest clonotypes.

The record originates from a study of T-cell memory formation after mild COVID-19 (TCRdb year 2021). Study-wide context: TCR sequence clusters from the two donors were largely donor specific. In a couple of donors, T-cell clones that expanded and contracted after mild COVID-19 were tracked by sequencing TCRalpha and TCRbeta repertoires over time. Two young, previously healthy adult volunteers, one female and one male, were included in the cohort.

Points the paper makes about the study in general: Contracting CD4+ clones were located mainly in the CM and EM memory subsets, whereas CD8+ clones were found to be enriched in EMRA. Whether the second-wave clones peaking on day 37 were SARS-CoV-2 specific was not confirmed. The study covered only a couple of mild cases, and larger cohorts including severe cases with pre-infection samples were considered necessary. Some responding clones were found in pre-infection memory, which suggests that pre-existing cross-reactive memory T cells took part in the SARS-CoV-2 response. Clones that contracted from day 15 to 85 showed balanced CD4/CD8 phenotypes, whereas a second wave of clones that expanded from day 15 to 37 leaned towards CD4+.

Ficoll-Paque density gradient centrifugation was the method used to isolate PBMCs. The TCR was taken from a man aged 18 to 30 who had mild COVID-19 (a few samples of this study predate the infection). The sample titles of this study are shuffled in the database, so cell type and time point are left out; the donor was told from shared clones. The sample was PBMCs or a T cell subset sorted from them (not recorded which). The rearranged chain carries TRBV7-2 and TRBJ1-1, with no confidently assigned D gene. For the CDR3, the sequence is CASSLVFVQEAFF. The nucleotides are TGTGCCAGCAGCTTAGTTTTTGTACAGGAAGCTTTCTTT.